The rows below give T cell receptor beta chains drawn from one sample of a study of cytomegalovirus exposure and HLA in healthy donors. Assay used: immunoSEQ multiplex PCR; TCRdb lists only in-frame clones, some missing. Among 200,000 or so clones listed, roughly 84% were seen once. Sequencing was performed on PBMCs. Receptors originate from a woman in her twenties or thirties in good health and CMV-seropositive. Each CDR3 is given with its conserved first and last residue. A D gene is named only where the DNA matches it firmly. Not every row has a clone size; where given, it reads once, few, many or a size class.

J: TRBJ2-2; size: -; D: TRBD2; V: TRBV30; DNA: TGTGCCTGGAGTTCCGGGAGGGCCGCTTCAGGGGAGCTGTTTTTT; CDR3: CAWSSGRAASGELFF
J: TRBJ1-1; size: once; D: TRBD1; V: TRBV28; DNA: TGTGCCAGCAGTTTCCCCGACAGGGGGGCCACTGAAGCTTTCTTT; CDR3: CASSFPDRGATEAFF
J: TRBJ1-1; size: -; D: -; V: TRBV29-1; DNA: TGCAGCGTCGTTAGCTATCTGAACACTGAAGCTTTCTTT; CDR3: CSVVSYLNTEAFF
J: TRBJ2-1; size: -; D: -; V: TRBV25-1; DNA: TGTGCCAGCAGTGAAGCGCCTATAAGCAATGAGCAGTTCTTC; CDR3: CASSEAPISNEQFF
J: TRBJ2-1; size: -; D: TRBD2; V: TRBV27; DNA: TGTGCCAGCAGTTTACCCCACGCAGGACGGGCGGGAGCGTACAATGAGCAGTTCTTC; CDR3: CASSLPHAGRAGAYNEQFF
J: TRBJ1-2; size: -; D: -; V: TRBV2; DNA: TGTGCCAGCAGTGTAGAGGGAACCGGTGGCTACACCTTC; CDR3: CASSVEGTGGYTF
J: TRBJ1-1; size: -; D: -; V: TRBV30; DNA: TGTGCCTGGAGTAGACTCCAGGGAGGTGAAGCTTTCTTT; CDR3: CAWSRLQGGEAFF
J: TRBJ2-1; size: -; D: TRBD2; V: TRBV4-1; DNA: TGCGCCAGCAGCCAAGATTACCTAGCGGGGCTGAGGAATGAGCAGTTCTTC; CDR3: CASSQDYLAGLRNEQFF
J: TRBJ2-1; size: -; D: -; V: TRBV11-3; DNA: TGTGCCAGCAGCTTAGGTGGACAAGCGCAGTTCTTC; CDR3: CASSLGGQAQFF
J: TRBJ1-2; size: -; D: TRBD1; V: TRBV27; DNA: TGTGCCAGCAGTTTATATCCCCTACAGGGGGCTGTTGGCTACACCTTC; CDR3: CASSLYPLQGAVGYTF
J: TRBJ1-1; size: few; D: -; V: TRBV7-7; DNA: TGTGCTAGCAGCCTCCAGATGAACACTGAAGCTTTCTTT; CDR3: CASSLQMNTEAFF
J: TRBJ1-4; size: -; D: TRBD1; V: TRBV6-5; DNA: TGTGCCAGCAGTACGACAGGGACTAATGAAAAACTGTTTTTT; CDR3: CASSTTGTNEKLFF
J: TRBJ2-1; size: -; D: TRBD2; V: TRBV11-3; DNA: TGTGCCAGCAGCTTAGGACTCGCGGGAGTTGACAATGAGCAGTTCTTC; CDR3: CASSLGLAGVDNEQFF
J: TRBJ1-3; size: -; D: -; V: TRBV5-1; DNA: TGCGCCAGCAGCTCCGACATTAACTCTGGAAACACCATATATTTT; CDR3: CASSSDINSGNTIYF
J: TRBJ2-7; size: -; D: -; V: TRBV6-1; DNA: TGTGCCAGCAGTCGCACAACAGGGCTTGGGGCCGAGCAGTACTTC; CDR3: CASSRTTGLGAEQYF
J: TRBJ2-5; size: -; D: TRBD2; V: TRBV6-5; DNA: TGTGCCAGCAGCAAACTAGCGGGAAGGCAAGAGACCCAGTACTTC; CDR3: CASSKLAGRQETQYF
J: TRBJ2-7; size: -; D: -; V: TRBV6-6; DNA: TGTGCCAGCAGGCAGGACAGCCAGGCCGAGCAGTACTTC; CDR3: CASRQDSQAEQYF
J: TRBJ1-5; size: -; D: -; V: TRBV28; DNA: TGTGCCAGCAGGCGCTCGACAGGTAAGTCCCAGCATTTT; CDR3: CASRRSTGKSQHF
J: TRBJ2-1; size: -; D: TRBD2; V: TRBV28; DNA: TGTGCCAGCAGTTTGGGCGGGAGCAATGAGCAGTTCTTC; CDR3: CASSLGGSNEQFF
J: TRBJ2-1; size: -; D: TRBD2; V: TRBV29-1; DNA: TGCAGCGTTGTTCCTAGCGGGACCTACAATGAGCAGTTCTTC; CDR3: CSVVPSGTYNEQFF
J: TRBJ2-3; size: -; D: TRBD2; V: TRBV5-1; DNA: TGCGCCAGCTCCCCCTCCGGGACTAGGACAGATACGCAGTATTTT; CDR3: CASSPSGTRTDTQYF
J: TRBJ2-1; size: -; D: -; V: TRBV27; DNA: TGTGCCAGCAGTTTATCAGGGGATGAGCAGTTCTTC; CDR3: CASSLSGDEQFF
J: TRBJ2-1; size: -; D: -; V: TRBV9; DNA: TGTGCCAGCAGCGTCGGGACTCGCTACAATGAGCAGTTCTTC; CDR3: CASSVGTRYNEQFF
J: TRBJ1-1; size: -; D: -; V: TRBV6-1; DNA: TGTGCCAGCAAATTTCAGGGGATGAACACTGAAGCTTTCTTT; CDR3: CASKFQGMNTEAFF
J: TRBJ2-7; size: few; D: -; V: TRBV7-6; DNA: TGTGCCAGCAGCTTAGGACGAACCGACATTGATTGGTTCCCCTCCTACGAGCAGTACTTC; CDR3: CASSLGRTDIDWFPSYEQYF
J: TRBJ1-5; size: -; D: -; V: TRBV18; DNA: TGTGCCAGCTCAGGGGAGTCAAATCAGCCCCAGCATTTT; CDR3: CASSGESNQPQHF
J: TRBJ2-4; size: -; D: -; V: TRBV11-3; DNA: TGTGCCAGCAGCCAAGAACAGGGCCTTCAGTACTTC; CDR3: CASSQEQGLQYF
J: TRBJ2-7; size: once; D: TRBD2; V: TRBV6-5; DNA: TGTGCCAGCAGTCGAGCGGGACCAGGCTACGAGCAGTACTTC; CDR3: CASSRAGPGYEQYF
J: TRBJ2-1; size: -; D: -; V: TRBV27; DNA: TGTGCCAGCAGTTTACGGGGTCAGTACAATGAGCAGTTCTTC; CDR3: CASSLRGQYNEQFF
J: TRBJ1-5; size: once; D: -; V: TRBV19; DNA: TGTGCCAGTAGTATAGGGCGTTCGGGTGACTTATCTTTTAATCAGCCCCAGCATTTT; CDR3: CASSIGRSGDLSFNQPQHF
J: TRBJ1-2; size: -; D: -; V: TRBV9; DNA: TGTGCCAGCAGCGTAGCTGGGGGCCAGGGAAGTGGCTACACCTTC; CDR3: CASSVAGGQGSGYTF